Described below is a single TCR beta chain sequence and its context. This entry comes from a study of blood T cell repertoires in COVID-19. Original processing methods: Nucleated cell number was recorded as an estimate derived from reference gene primer amplification. The table came from immunoSEQ multiplex PCR; TCRdb's copy has only in-frame clones and leaves some out. V, J and clone size were drawn from that table, and D and trimming were deduced from the DNA. The sample lists more than 150,000 clones, about four fifths occurring once. V was shortened by 6 bases and J by 4 bases, with 16 bases between the two germline ends. The CDR3 runs 15 residues. The germline gives CDR1 SEHNR, CDR2 FQNEAQ (reference sequence). Seattle-derived patients entered the study during active infection and were followed longitudinally.

The origin of this receptor is a woman older than 75 with COVID-19, enrolled during active disease. The chain uses TRBV7-9 and TRBJ2-1, with a tentative D call TRBD2 (6 bases). The sample was peripheral blood. CDR3 DNA: TGTGCCAGCAGTCCGGGGGTGACAGTATACAATGAGCAGTTCTTC. Its protein product is CASSPGVTVYNEQFF.